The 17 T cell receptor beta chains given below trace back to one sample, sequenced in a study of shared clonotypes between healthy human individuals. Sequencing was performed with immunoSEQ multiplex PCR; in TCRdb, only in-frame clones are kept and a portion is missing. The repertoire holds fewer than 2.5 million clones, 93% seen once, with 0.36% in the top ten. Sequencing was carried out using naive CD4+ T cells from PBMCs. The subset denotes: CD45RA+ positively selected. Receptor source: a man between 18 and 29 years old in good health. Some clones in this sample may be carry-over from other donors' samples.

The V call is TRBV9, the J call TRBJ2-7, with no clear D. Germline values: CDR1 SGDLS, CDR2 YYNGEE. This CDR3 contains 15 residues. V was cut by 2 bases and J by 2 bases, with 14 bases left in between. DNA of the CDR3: TGTGCCAGCAGCGTCACGGCGACGTCAACCTACGAGCAGTACTTC. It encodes CASSVTATSTYEQYF.

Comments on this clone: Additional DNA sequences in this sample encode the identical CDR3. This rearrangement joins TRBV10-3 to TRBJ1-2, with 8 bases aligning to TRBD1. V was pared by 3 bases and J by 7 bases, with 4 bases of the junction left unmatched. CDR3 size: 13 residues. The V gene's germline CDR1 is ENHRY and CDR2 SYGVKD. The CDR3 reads CAISDRQGLGYTF. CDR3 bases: TGTGCCATCAGTGACCGACAGGGGCTTGGCTACACCTTC.

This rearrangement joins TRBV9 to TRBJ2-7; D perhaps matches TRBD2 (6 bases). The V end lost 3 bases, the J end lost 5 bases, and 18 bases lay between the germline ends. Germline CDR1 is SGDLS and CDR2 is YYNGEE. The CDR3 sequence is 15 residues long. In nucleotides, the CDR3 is TGTGCCAGCAGCGCCCAGCTCGGGGGAAACAACGAGCAGTACTTC. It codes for CASSAQLGGNNEQYF. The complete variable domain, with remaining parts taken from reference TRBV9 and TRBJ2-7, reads DSGVTQTPKHLITATGQRVTLRCSPRSGDLSVYWYQQSLDQGLQFLIQYYNGEERAKGNILERFSAQQFPDLHSELNLSSLELGDSALYFCASSAQLGGNNEQYFGPGTRLTVT.

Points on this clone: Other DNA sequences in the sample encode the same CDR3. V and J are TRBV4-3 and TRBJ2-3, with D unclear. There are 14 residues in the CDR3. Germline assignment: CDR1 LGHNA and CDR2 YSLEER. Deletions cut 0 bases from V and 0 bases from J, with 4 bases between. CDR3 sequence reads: CASSQESSTDTQYF. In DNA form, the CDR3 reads TGCGCCAGCAGCCAAGAATCTAGCACAGATACGCAGTATTTT.

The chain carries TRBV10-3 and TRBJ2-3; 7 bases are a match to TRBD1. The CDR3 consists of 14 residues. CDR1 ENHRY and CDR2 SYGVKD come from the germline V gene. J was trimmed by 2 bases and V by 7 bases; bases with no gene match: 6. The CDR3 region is CAITEDRDTDTQYF. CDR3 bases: TGTGCCATCACAGAAGACAGGGACACAGATACGCAGTATTTT.

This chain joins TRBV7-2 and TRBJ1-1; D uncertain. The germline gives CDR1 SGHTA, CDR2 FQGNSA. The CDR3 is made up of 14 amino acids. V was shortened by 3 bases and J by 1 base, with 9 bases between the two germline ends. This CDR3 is CASSFMTGNTEAFF. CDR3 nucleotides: TGTGCCAGCAGCTTCATGACGGGGAACACTGAAGCTTTCTTT.

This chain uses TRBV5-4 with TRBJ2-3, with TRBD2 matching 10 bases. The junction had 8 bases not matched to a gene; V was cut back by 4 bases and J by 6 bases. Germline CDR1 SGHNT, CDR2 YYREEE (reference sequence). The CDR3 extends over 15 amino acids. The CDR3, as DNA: TGTGCCAGCAGCCAACGAGGGACTAGCGCGGATACGCAGTATTTT. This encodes CASSQRGTSADTQYF.

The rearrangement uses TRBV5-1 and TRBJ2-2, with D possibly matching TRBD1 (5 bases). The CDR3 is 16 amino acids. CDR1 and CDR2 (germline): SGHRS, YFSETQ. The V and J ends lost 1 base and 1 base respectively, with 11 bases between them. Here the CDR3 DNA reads TGCGCCAGCAGCTTGAATGCAGGGATGAACACCGGGGAGCTGTTTTTT. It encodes CASSLNAGMNTGELFF. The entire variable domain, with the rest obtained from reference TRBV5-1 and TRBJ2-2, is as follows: KAGVTQTPRYLIKTRGQQVTLSCSPISGHRSVSWYQQTPGQGLQFLFEYFSETQRNKGNFPGRFSGRQFSNSRSEMNVSTLELGDSALYLCASSLNAGMNTGELFFGEGSRLTVL.

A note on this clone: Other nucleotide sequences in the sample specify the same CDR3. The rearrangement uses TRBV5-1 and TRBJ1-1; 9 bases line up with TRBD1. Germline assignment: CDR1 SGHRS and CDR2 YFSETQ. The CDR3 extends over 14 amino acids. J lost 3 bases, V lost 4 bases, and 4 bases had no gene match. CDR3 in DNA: TGCGCCAGCAGCACGGGACAGGGTGACACTGAAGCTTTCTTT. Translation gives CASSTGQGDTEAFF.

CDR3 coding DNA: TGTGCCAGCAGCCAAGTGGGCAGGCAGCCCTACGAGCAGTACTTC. Encoded protein: CASSQVGRQPYEQYF. The J gene is TRBJ2-7, the V gene TRBV4-2, with D unresolved. Germline-derived CDR1 and CDR2 are LGHNA and YNFKEQ. V was trimmed by 1 base and J by 2 bases, leaving 12 bases between them. The CDR3 loop spans 15 amino acids.

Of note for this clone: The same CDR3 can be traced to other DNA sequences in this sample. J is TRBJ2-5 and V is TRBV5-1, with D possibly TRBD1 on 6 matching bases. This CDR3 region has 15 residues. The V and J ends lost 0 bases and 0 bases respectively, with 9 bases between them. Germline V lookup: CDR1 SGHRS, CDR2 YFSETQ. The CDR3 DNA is TGCGCCAGCAGCTTGGGGACAGCTTACCAAGAGACCCAGTACTTC. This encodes CASSLGTAYQETQYF.

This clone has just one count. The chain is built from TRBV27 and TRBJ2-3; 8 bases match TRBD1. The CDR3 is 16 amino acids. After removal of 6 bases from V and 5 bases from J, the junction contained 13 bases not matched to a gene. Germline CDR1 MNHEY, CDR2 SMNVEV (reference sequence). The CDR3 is CASSAPTGALVDTQYF. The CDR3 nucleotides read TGTGCCAGCAGCGCCCCGACAGGGGCTTTAGTAGATACGCAGTATTTT.

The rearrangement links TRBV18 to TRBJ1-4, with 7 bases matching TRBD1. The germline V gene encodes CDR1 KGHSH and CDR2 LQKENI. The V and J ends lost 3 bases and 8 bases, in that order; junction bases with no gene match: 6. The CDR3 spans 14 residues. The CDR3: CASSPASGQEKLFF. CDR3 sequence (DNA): TGTGCCAGCTCACCGGCTTCGGGACAGGAAAAACTGTTTTTT.

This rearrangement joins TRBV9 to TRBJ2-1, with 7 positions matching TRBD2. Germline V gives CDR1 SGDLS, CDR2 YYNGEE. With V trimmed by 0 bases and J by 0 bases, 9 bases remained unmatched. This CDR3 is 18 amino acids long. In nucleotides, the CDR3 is TGTGCCAGCAGCGTAGTAACGGCGGGAGTAGGCTCCTACAATGAGCAGTTCTTC. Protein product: CASSVVTAGVGSYNEQFF. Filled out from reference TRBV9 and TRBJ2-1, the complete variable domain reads DSGVTQTPKHLITATGQRVTLRCSPRSGDLSVYWYQQSLDQGLQFLIQYYNGEERAKGNILERFSAQQFPDLHSELNLSSLELGDSALYFCASSVVTAGVGSYNEQFFGPGTRLTVL.

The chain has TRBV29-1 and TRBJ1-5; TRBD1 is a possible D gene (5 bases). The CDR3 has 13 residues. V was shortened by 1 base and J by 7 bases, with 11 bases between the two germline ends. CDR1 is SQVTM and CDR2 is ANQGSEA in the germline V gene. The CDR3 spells CSVEATGGQPQHF. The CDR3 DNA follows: TGCAGCGTTGAAGCAACCGGGGGGCAGCCCCAGCATTTT.

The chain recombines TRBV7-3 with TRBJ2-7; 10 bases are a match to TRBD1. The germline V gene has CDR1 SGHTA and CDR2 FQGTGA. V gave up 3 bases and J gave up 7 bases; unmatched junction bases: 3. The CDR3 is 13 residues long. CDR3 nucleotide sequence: TGTGCCAGCAGCTTTGACAGGGGGCGAGAGCAGTACTTC. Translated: CASSFDRGREQYF.

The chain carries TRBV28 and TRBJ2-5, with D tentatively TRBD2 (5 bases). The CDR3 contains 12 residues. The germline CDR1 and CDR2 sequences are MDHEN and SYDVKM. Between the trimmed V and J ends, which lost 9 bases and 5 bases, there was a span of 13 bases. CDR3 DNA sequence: TGTGCCAGTGGAGAGGAGGCGGAGACCCAGTACTTC. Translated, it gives CASGEEAETQYF.